The 21 T cell receptor beta chains listed next were all sequenced from one sample in a study of shared clonotypes between healthy human individuals. Assay used: immunoSEQ multiplex PCR; TCRdb lists only in-frame clones, some missing. The sample has approximately 1.1 million clones, approximately 80% seen once. The material sequenced was memory CD4+ T cells from PBMCs. Described subset: CD45RA-negative fraction. These receptors were obtained from a man younger than 35 in good health. Some clones in this sample may be carry-over from other donors' samples.

The chain combines TRBV2 with TRBJ1-1; D is unresolved. The CDR3 is 13 residues long. The germline V and J ends were trimmed by 7 bases and 1 base, with 10 bases remaining between them. CDR1 and CDR2 (germline): SNHLY, FYNNEI. The DNA of the CDR3 is TGTGCCAGCATCGGACTTTCGAACACTGAAGCTTTCTTT. Translation: CASIGLSNTEAFF.

In this sample, this clone turned up many times. Other DNA sequences in this sample translate to the same CDR3. The chain carries TRBV28 and TRBJ2-7; 10 bases fit TRBD1. Trimming took 4 bases from V and 3 from J; bases not matched to a gene: 6. Germline V CDR1 and CDR2: MDHEN, SYDVKM. The CDR3 totals 15 residues. CDR3 loop: CASSSPGQGDYEQYF. CDR3 bases: TGTGCCAGCAGTTCCCCTGGACAGGGGGACTACGAGCAGTACTTC.

This clone appeared a few times. For the CDR3, the DNA is TGTGCCAGCAGCCCTCTAGGTGGGCAGTCCTACAATGAGCAGTTCTTC. Protein product: CASSPLGGQSYNEQFF. The rearrangement joins TRBV5-5 to TRBJ2-1; D unclear. The CDR3 runs 16 residues. The ends were cut back, 4 bases at V and 1 base at J, with 15 bases in the middle. The germline CDR1 and CDR2 sequences are SGHKS and YYEKEE (reference sequence).

The V and J genes are TRBV6-5 and TRBJ2-3; 8 bases fit TRBD2. This CDR3 has 14 residues. Per germline, CDR1 MNHEY and CDR2 SVGAGI. V gave up 6 bases and J gave up 4 bases; unmatched junction bases: 6. The CDR3 loop is CASRGTREPDTQYF. The CDR3, as DNA: TGTGCCAGCAGAGGGACTAGGGAACCAGATACGCAGTATTTT.

The chain is built from TRBV7-8 and TRBJ2-1; possible D gene TRBD1, 8 bases. The CDR3 sequence is 15 residues long. Germline V lookup: CDR1 SGHVS, CDR2 FQNEAQ. Between the trimmed V and J ends, which lost 5 bases and 9 bases, there was a span of 20 bases. The CDR3 protein is CASSPGGGSYGEQFF. As DNA, the CDR3 is TGTGCCAGCAGCCCAGGGGGCGGGAGCTACGGTGAGCAGTTCTTC.

The chain employs TRBV19 and TRBJ2-1, with TRBD2 as a possible D gene (6 bases). This CDR3 is 14 amino acids long. V dropped 9 bases and J dropped 10 bases, with 22 bases sitting between them. Germline V gives CDR1 LNHDA, CDR2 SQIVND (reference sequence). CDR3 DNA: TGTGCCAGCAAGGCCCTTTTGGTGGGGGGAGAGCAGTTCTTC. Translated: CASKALLVGGEQFF.

The CDR3 spells CASSLEFDEQYF. CDR3 nucleotides: TGTGCCAGCAGCTTAGAGTTTGATGAGCAGTACTTC. The chain recombines TRBV7-8 with TRBJ2-7; D gene ambiguous. Trimming stripped 1 base from V and 7 bases from J, with 8 bases between. This CDR3 has 12 residues. CDR1 and CDR2 (germline): SGHVS, FQNEAQ. The full variable domain, in which reference TRBV7-8 and TRBJ2-7 provide the parts outside the CDR3, is GAGVSQSPRYKVAKRGQDVALRCDPISGHVSLFWYQQALGQGPEFLTYFQNEAQLDKSGLPSDRFFAERPEGSVSTLKIQRTQQEDSAVYLCASSLEFDEQYFGPGTRLTVT.

The chain uses TRBV9 and TRBJ2-2; D gene uncertain. CDR3 size: 14 residues. Germline V gene lookup returns CDR1 SGDLS and CDR2 YYNGEE. V was trimmed by 4 bases and J by 2 bases, leaving 9 bases between them. CDR3 protein: CASSLASNTGELFF. CDR3 in DNA: TGTGCCAGCAGCCTCGCCAGCAACACCGGGGAGCTGTTTTTT.

The gene calls are TRBV9 and TRBJ1-1; D gene uncertain. V was shortened by 0 bases and J by 3 bases, with 6 bases between the two germline ends. Germline values: CDR1 SGDLS, CDR2 YYNGEE. The CDR3 contains 13 residues. Here the CDR3 reads CASSVVRDTEAFF. DNA for the CDR3: TGTGCCAGCAGCGTAGTGAGGGACACTGAAGCTTTCTTT.

The table lists this clone with a few counts. The V gene is TRBV2, the J gene TRBJ1-2; no firm D call. There are 14 residues in the CDR3. CDR1 SNHLY and CDR2 FYNNEI come from the germline V gene. Between the trimmed V and J ends, which lost 6 bases and 4 bases, there was a span of 15 bases. The DNA for the CDR3 is TGTGCCAGCAGCGACCCCCTCGCGCTCTATGGCTACACCTTC. Amino acid sequence: CASSDPLALYGYTF.

This chain links TRBV5-1 with TRBJ2-5, with D perhaps TRBD1 (5 bases). Trimming cost V 1 base and J 5 bases, with 12 bases left between them. Germline CDR1 is SGHRS and CDR2 is YFSETQ. The CDR3 loop spans 14 amino acids. The CDR3 nucleotides read TGCGCCAGCAGCTTGCAGGGTTATTATGAGACCCAGTACTTC. Translated, it gives CASSLQGYYETQYF.

CDR3 in amino acids: CASSLAVASGRALNNEQFF. The CDR3 DNA is TGTGCCAGCAGCTTAGCAGTGGCTAGCGGGAGGGCCTTAAACAATGAGCAGTTCTTC. The V call is TRBV7-9, the J call TRBJ2-1; TRBD2 matches 12 bases. This CDR3 region has 19 residues. Per the germline V gene, CDR1 is SEHNR and CDR2 is FQNEAQ (reference sequence). J lost 5 bases, V lost 0 bases, and 11 bases had no gene match.

The V gene is TRBV5-1, the J gene TRBJ2-7; D not certain. The CDR3 runs 13 residues. Trimming took 3 bases from V and 2 from J, leaving 9 bases between them. From germline, CDR1 is SGHRS and CDR2 YFSETQ. This CDR3 reads CASSSAPPYEQYF. The CDR3 DNA follows: TGCGCCAGCAGCTCGGCCCCACCCTACGAGCAGTACTTC.

The chain combines TRBV18 with TRBJ1-2; possibly TRBD1 for D (6 bases). CDR1 and CDR2 (germline): KGHSH, LQKENI. This CDR3 is 13 amino acids long. The V end was cut by 5 bases, the J end by 4 bases, with 11 bases between. As DNA, the CDR3 is TGTGCCAGCTCAACAGGGACCGGCTATGGCTACACCTTC. Protein sequence: CASSTGTGYGYTF.

This clone was seen only once. V usage is TRBV30 and J usage is TRBJ2-3; 8 bases agree with TRBD2. V lost 2 bases, J lost 0 bases, and 13 bases stayed unmatched. Germline CDR1 is GTSNPN and CDR2 is SVGIG (reference sequence). The length of the CDR3 is 18 residues. The CDR3 is CAWSPMAGGPVSTDTQYF. The CDR3 DNA reads as TGTGCCTGGAGTCCAATGGCGGGAGGCCCCGTTAGCACAGATACGCAGTATTTT.

The chain carries TRBV5-6 and TRBJ1-4; weak D call: TRBD1 (5 bases). There are 14 residues in the CDR3. The germline V gene encodes CDR1 SGHDT and CDR2 YYEEEE. The germline V and J ends were trimmed by 5 bases and 8 bases, with 16 bases remaining between them. Written as DNA, the CDR3 is TGTGCCAGCAGTCGGGACTTAGGCCAAGAAAAACTGTTTTTT. Its translation is CASSRDLGQEKLFF.

The V call is TRBV5-1, the J call TRBJ1-1, with D uncertain. There are 15 residues in the CDR3. Germline V gene sequence: CDR1 SGHRS, CDR2 YFSETQ. V lost 0 bases, J lost 0 bases, and 9 bases lay in between. CDR3 sequence (DNA): TGCGCCAGCAGCTTGGAAGTTGCCATGAACACTGAAGCTTTCTTT. Amino acid sequence: CASSLEVAMNTEAFF. The variable domain in full, completed from reference TRBV5-1 and TRBJ1-1, reads KAGVTQTPRYLIKTRGQQVTLSCSPISGHRSVSWYQQTPGQGLQFLFEYFSETQRNKGNFPGRFSGRQFSNSRSEMNVSTLELGDSALYLCASSLEVAMNTEAFFGQGTRLTVV.

This sequence joins TRBV6-1 and TRBJ2-1; 12 bases match TRBD2. Germline-derived CDR1 and CDR2 are MNHNS and SASEGT. V trimming: 5 bases; J trimming: 3 bases; junction bases outside the gene matches: 2. This CDR3 region has 15 residues. CDR3 DNA sequence: TGTGCCAGCAGTCCGACTAGCGGGAGCTACAATGAGCAGTTCTTC. Encoded protein: CASSPTSGSYNEQFF.

The gene calls are TRBV4-2 and TRBJ2-1; 7 nucleotides match TRBD2. The CDR3 loop spans 17 amino acids. Germline V lookup: CDR1 LGHNA, CDR2 YNFKEQ. V trimming: 4 bases; J trimming: 1 base; junction bases outside the gene matches: 10. This chain's CDR3 is CASSPTPSGASYNEQFF. The CDR3 DNA is TGTGCCAGCAGCCCGACCCCTAGCGGAGCTTCCTACAATGAGCAGTTCTTC.

V and J are TRBV7-9 and TRBJ2-7; 9 bases map to TRBD1. V lost 7 bases, J lost 5 bases, and 9 bases stayed unmatched. Germline V gene data show CDR1 as SEHNR and CDR2 as FQNEAQ (reference sequence). This CDR3 contains 14 residues. CDR3 DNA sequence: TGTGCCAGCACCCCAGGACAGGGGTCGGACGAGCAGTACTTC. Its protein is CASTPGQGSDEQYF.

The chain couples TRBV28 to TRBJ2-2; TRBD1 matches 8 bases. V shed 6 bases, J shed 7 bases, and the junction held 13 bases outside the gene matches. The CDR3 covers 16 residues. Germline V gene lookup returns CDR1 MDHEN and CDR2 SYDVKM. The CDR3 nucleotides read TGTGCCAGCAGACCTACAGGGGGGCCCCTGGTCGGGGAGCTGTTTTTT. Its translation: CASRPTGGPLVGELFF. Complete variable domain (other parts from reference TRBV28 and TRBJ2-2): DVKVTQSSRYLVKRTGEKVFLECVQDMDHENMFWYRQDPGLGLRLIYFSYDVKMKEKGDIPEGYSVSREKKERFSLILESASTNQTSMYLCASRPTGGPLVGELFFGEGSRLTVL.